This TCR beta chain was recorded in a study of T-cell reconstitution after alpha-beta-depleted transplantation in children. Trimming removed 0 bases from V and 0 bases from J, with 18 bases in between. The CDR3 is 19 amino acids. Germline V gene sequence: CDR1 DFQATT, CDR2 SNEGSKA (reference sequence). This clonotype has ten or more counts. What it binds is unknown. Preparation of the TCRbeta library was carried out with unique molecular identifiers. One entry per CDR3 protein, called by TCRdb with MiXCR from the PCR reads. This sample has over 150,000 distinct CDR3 sequences, with 8.5% to 14% found just once. Findings and limits, study-wide: Several hundred expanded graft clones reportedly were the source of alpha-beta T cells about two months after transplant. Fresh T-cell production supplied most of the T-cell counts and diversity seen one year after transplant.

The source was PBMCs, collected before TCRalphabeta/CD19-depleted stem cell transplant. V is TRBV20-1 and J is TRBJ1-6; perhaps TRBD1 as D (6 bases). The TCR comes from a boy aged 2 to 10 with acute myeloid leukemia, due to receive a stem cell transplant. The DNA of the CDR3 is TGCAGTGCTAGAGATCCTATCGGGGGGGGCGACTCCTATAATTCACCCCTCCACTTT. Its protein is CSARDPIGGGDSYNSPLHF.